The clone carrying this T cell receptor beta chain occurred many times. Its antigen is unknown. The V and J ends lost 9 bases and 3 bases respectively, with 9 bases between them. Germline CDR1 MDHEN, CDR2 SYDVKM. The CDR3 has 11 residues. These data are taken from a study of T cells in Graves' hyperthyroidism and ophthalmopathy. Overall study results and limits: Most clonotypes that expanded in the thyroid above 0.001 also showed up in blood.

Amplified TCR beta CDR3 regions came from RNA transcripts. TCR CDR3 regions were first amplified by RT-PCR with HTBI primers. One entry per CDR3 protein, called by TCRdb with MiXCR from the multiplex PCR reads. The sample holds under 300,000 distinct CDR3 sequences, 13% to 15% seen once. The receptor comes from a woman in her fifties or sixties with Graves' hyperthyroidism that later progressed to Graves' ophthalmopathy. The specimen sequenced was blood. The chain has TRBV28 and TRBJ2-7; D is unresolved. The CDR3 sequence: CASTDGYEQYF. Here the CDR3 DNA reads TGTGCCAGTACCGACGGCTACGAGCAGTACTTC.